Listed here are 32 T cell receptor beta chains from one sample, sequenced in a study of cytomegalovirus exposure and HLA in healthy donors. It was with 60 Vbeta and 13 Jbeta primers that the PCR ran. Only in-frame clones appear in the TCRdb table, and some are missing; sequencing was by immunoSEQ multiplex PCR. Among over 70,000 clones listed, over 60% were seen once. Source material: PBMCs. The receptors shown here come from a man aged 35 to 55 in good health and CMV-seropositive.

The chain recombines TRBV9 with TRBJ1-1; D perhaps matches TRBD1 (6 bases). The CDR3 runs 15 residues. Per germline, CDR1 SGDLS and CDR2 YYNGEE. Trimming removed 0 bases from V and 7 bases from J, with 16 bases in between. The chain's CDR3 is CASSVAPGADGEAFF. The CDR3 coding sequence is TGTGCCAGCAGCGTAGCTCCAGGGGCGGACGGTGAAGCTTTCTTT.

This chain connects TRBV2 to TRBJ1-1, with TRBD1 matching 8 bases. The CDR3 consists of 15 residues. CDR1 is SNHLY, CDR2 FYNNEI, per germline. The J segment lost 1 base and the V segment lost 6 bases, leaving 7 bases of the junction unmatched. The CDR3 protein is CASRKLGQGNTEAFF. The DNA for the CDR3 is TGTGCCAGCAGGAAACTAGGACAGGGGAACACTGAAGCTTTCTTT. The full variable domain, completed using reference TRBV2 and TRBJ1-1, is EPEVTQTPSHQVTQMGQEVILRCVPISNHLYFYWYRQILGQKVEFLVSFYNNEISEKSEIFDDQFSVERPDGSNFTLKIRSTKLEDSAMYFCASRKLGQGNTEAFFGQGTRLTVV.

The chain is built from TRBV4-2 and TRBJ2-7; weak D call: TRBD2 (6 bases). V lost 0 bases and J lost 0, with 12 bases in between. Germline values: CDR1 LGHNA, CDR2 YNFKEQ. The length of the CDR3 is 16 residues. CDR3 coding DNA: TGTGCCAGCAGCCAAGAGGTCGGGGGTTTCTCCTACGAGCAGTACTTC. This sequence encodes CASSQEVGGFSYEQYF.

This rearrangement joins TRBV9 to TRBJ2-3; possible D gene TRBD1, 5 bases. V was shortened by 0 bases and J by 3 bases, with 5 bases between the two germline ends. Germline assignment: CDR1 SGDLS and CDR2 YYNGEE. This CDR3 has 13 residues. CDR3 loop: CASSVEGTDTQYF. Here the CDR3 DNA reads TGTGCCAGCAGCGTAGAGGGGACAGATACGCAGTATTTT.

This rearrangement joins TRBV19 to TRBJ2-7, with 8 positions matching TRBD1. V trimming: 9 bases; J trimming: 8 bases; junction bases outside the gene matches: 12. This CDR3 contains 13 residues. The germline V gene encodes CDR1 LNHDA and CDR2 SQIVND (reference sequence). CDR3 DNA: TGTGCCAGCTGCGAGGGACAGGATGGAAAGCAGTACTTC. Its translation is CASCEGQDGKQYF.

This clone was detected ten times or more. The J gene is TRBJ1-1, the V gene TRBV2; D gene ambiguous. The CDR3 runs 15 residues. V was clipped by 2 bases and J by 5 bases, with 15 bases between them. CDR1 and CDR2 (germline): SNHLY, FYNNEI. CDR3 in amino acids: CASSESVTLGTEAFF. CDR3 DNA sequence: TGTGCCAGCAGTGAAAGTGTCACACTAGGGACTGAAGCTTTCTTT.

This chain uses TRBV6-6 with TRBJ1-1, with 9 nucleotides matching TRBD1. There are 15 residues in the CDR3. The V segment lost 7 bases and the J segment 4 bases; nucleotides outside the gene matches: 10. CDR1 and CDR2 (germline): MNHNY, SVGAGI (reference sequence). The CDR3 bases are TGTGCCAGCACCTCGGGACAGGGTAAAGGCACTGAAGCTTTCTTT. It translates to CASTSGQGKGTEAFF.

This clone occurred once. The chain employs TRBV7-3 and TRBJ2-3; 8 bases map to TRBD1. Germline V gives CDR1 SGHTA, CDR2 FQGTGA. Trimming cost V 5 bases and J 6 bases; bases outside gene matches: 10. The CDR3 sequence is 15 residues long. The CDR3 region has the DNA TGTGCCAGCAGCCCCTCGGACAGGGTAGACGATACGCAGTATTTT. Translation gives CASSPSDRVDDTQYF. The full variable domain, rest sourced from reference TRBV7-3 and TRBJ2-3, is GAGVSQTPSNKVTEKGKYVELRCDPISGHTALYWYRQSLGQGPEFLIYFQGTGAADDSGLPNDRFFAVRPEGSVSTLKIQRTERGDSAVYLCASSPSDRVDDTQYFGPGTRLTVL.

This chain joins TRBV28 and TRBJ1-2, with TRBD1 identical over 8 bases. CDR1 MDHEN and CDR2 SYDVKM come from the germline V gene. The CDR3 length is 15 residues. V lost 1 base and J lost 8; bases outside the gene matches: 9. The CDR3 protein is CASSLLAGQGGGYTF. The CDR3 region has the DNA TGTGCCAGCAGTTTATTGGCTGGACAGGGCGGGGGCTACACCTTC.

This clone was seen a handful of times. The chain uses TRBV6-1 and TRBJ2-3; 9 bases map to TRBD1. The CDR3 sequence is 15 residues long. With V trimmed by 7 bases and J by 2 bases, 7 bases remained unmatched. Germline loops: CDR1 MNHNS, CDR2 SASEGT. In nucleotides, the CDR3 is TGTGCCAGCACTGAGGGACAGGGATACACAGATACGCAGTATTTT. It specifies CASTEGQGYTDTQYF.

This chain uses TRBV7-6 with TRBJ2-2; the D gene is possibly TRBD2 (5 bases). The CDR3 covers 16 residues. Trimming shortened V by 2 bases and J by 3 bases, and 13 bases separated the two germline ends. Germline CDR1 SGHVS, CDR2 FNYEAQ. CDR3 sequence: CASSLSPGFDTGELFF. Written as DNA, the CDR3 is TGTGCCAGCAGCTTAAGCCCGGGGTTTGACACCGGGGAGCTGTTTTTT.

The rearrangement links TRBV5-1 to TRBJ2-3; TRBD2 agrees at 9 bases. This CDR3 contains 16 residues. Germline trimming cut 2 bases from V and 3 bases from J; bases unmatched to any gene: 7. Germline V gives CDR1 SGHRS, CDR2 YFSETQ. As DNA, the CDR3 is TGCGCCAGCAGCTTCTTAGCGGGAGATAGGACAGATACGCAGTATTTT. Translating gives CASSFLAGDRTDTQYF. The variable domain in full, completed from reference TRBV5-1 and TRBJ2-3, reads KAGVTQTPRYLIKTRGQQVTLSCSPISGHRSVSWYQQTPGQGLQFLFEYFSETQRNKGNFPGRFSGRQFSNSRSEMNVSTLELGDSALYLCASSFLAGDRTDTQYFGPGTRLTVL.

V and J are TRBV13 and TRBJ2-6; 10 nucleotides agree with TRBD2. With 2 bases clipped from V and 0 bases from J, the junction kept 10 bases outside the gene matches. Germline lookup yields CDR1 PRHDT and CDR2 FYEKMQ (reference sequence). The CDR3 covers 20 residues. The CDR3 DNA follows: TGTGCCAGCAGCTTACCCCTCGGGCTAGCGGGGGTCTCTGGGGCCAACGTCCTGACTTTC. It yields the protein CASSLPLGLAGVSGANVLTF.

The chain carries TRBV6-6 and TRBJ2-7; 10 nucleotides match TRBD2. The germline gives CDR1 MNHNY, CDR2 SVGAGI (reference sequence). V shed 5 bases and J 2 bases; nucleotides not matched to a gene: 3. CDR3 length equals 14 residues. The chain's CDR3 is CASSPLAGTYEQYF. The DNA for the CDR3 is TGTGCCAGCAGTCCACTAGCGGGGACCTACGAGCAGTACTTC.

This clone was seen only once. This chain connects TRBV29-1 to TRBJ2-5, with 9 bases matching TRBD2. Looked up from germline, CDR1 is SQVTM and CDR2 is ANQGSEA. J was trimmed by 4 bases and V by 4 bases; bases with no gene match: 4. The CDR3 totals 13 residues. The CDR3 spells CSVVISGRETQYF. DNA of the CDR3: TGCAGCGTTGTGATTAGCGGGAGAGAGACCCAGTACTTC.

This clone was seen a single time. The chain couples TRBV4-1 to TRBJ2-3; TRBD2 is a possible D gene (6 bases). V lost 4 bases and J 2 bases, leaving 16 bases between the germline ends. The length of the CDR3 is 16 residues. The germline gives CDR1 MGHRA, CDR2 YSYEKL. The CDR3 spells CASSLGTQQITDTQYF. CDR3 DNA sequence: TGCGCCAGCAGCCTTGGGACTCAACAAATCACAGATACGCAGTATTTT.

This chain links TRBV7-2 with TRBJ1-3; D gene ambiguous. The CDR3 extends over 17 amino acids. V lost 1 base and J lost 0, with 13 bases in between. Germline V lookup: CDR1 SGHTA, CDR2 FQGNSA. CDR3 loop: CASSLGMGTSSGNTIYF. The CDR3 coding sequence is TGTGCCAGCAGCTTAGGAATGGGCACCAGCTCTGGAAACACCATATATTTT.

The chain employs TRBV7-8 and TRBJ1-1; possibly TRBD1 for D (6 bases). In germline, CDR1 is SGHVS, CDR2 FQNEAQ. Trimming removed 5 bases at V and 1 base at J, with 11 bases between. The CDR3 covers 14 residues. CDR3 region: CASSGGHTNTEAFF. The CDR3 coding sequence is TGTGCCAGCAGCGGGGGACATACGAACACTGAAGCTTTCTTT.

This clone appeared a few times. The chain joins TRBV5-1 to TRBJ1-1, with TRBD1 identical over 8 bases. Germline CDR1 and CDR2: SGHRS and YFSETQ. J was trimmed by 8 bases and V by 4 bases; bases with no gene match: 10. This CDR3 contains 14 residues. CDR3 coding DNA: TGCGCCAGCAGCCAACTGACAGGGGTGTCCGAAGCTTTCTTT. Residues: CASSQLTGVSEAFF.

The chain has TRBV5-1 and TRBJ1-1, with a tentative D call TRBD1 (6 bases). CDR3 length: 12 residues. V was shortened by 4 bases and J by 5 bases, with 9 bases between the two germline ends. Germline CDR1 reads SGHRS; CDR2 reads YFSETQ. CDR3 in amino acids: CASSVRGTEAFF. CDR3 nucleotide sequence: TGCGCCAGCAGCGTCAGGGGTACTGAAGCTTTCTTT.

This clone was detected a few times. This sequence joins TRBV6-5 and TRBJ1-5; 8 bases map to TRBD1. The CDR3 contains 14 residues. Trimming at V came to 4 bases and at J to 6 bases, leaving 5 bases not matched to a gene. Germline loops: CDR1 MNHEY, CDR2 SVGAGI. The DNA of the CDR3 is TGTGCCAGCAGTTCCGGACAGGGAGGTCAGCCCCAGCATTTT. It yields the protein CASSSGQGGQPQHF.

The CDR3 bases are TGTGCCAGCAGCCCCAAACACGGACAATCGAATGAGCAGTTCTTC. As protein: CASSPKHGQSNEQFF. The chain has TRBV7-3 and TRBJ2-1; tentative D call: TRBD1 (5 bases). The CDR3 extends over 15 amino acids. V lost 5 bases to trimming and J lost 7 bases, with 18 bases between them. Germline values: CDR1 SGHTA, CDR2 FQGTGA.

This sequence joins TRBV7-8 and TRBJ2-3; D is unresolved. Germline CDR1 is SGHVS and CDR2 is FQNEAQ. V lost 4 bases, J lost 10 bases, and 12 bases lay in between. This CDR3 spans 12 amino acids. The CDR3, as DNA: TGTGCCAGCAGCTCCGGTCCGTACTCGCAGTATTTT. This gives the protein CASSSGPYSQYF.

The genes are TRBV11-2 and TRBJ2-5, with D maybe TRBD2 (7 bases). V was trimmed by 3 bases and J by 5 bases, leaving 13 bases between them. The CDR3 consists of 14 residues. Looked up from germline, CDR1 is SGHAT and CDR2 is FQNNGV. CDR3 residues: CASSFGGAGETQYF. As DNA, the CDR3 is TGTGCCAGCAGCTTTGGGGGGGCCGGGGAGACCCAGTACTTC.

The chain joins TRBV5-6 to TRBJ2-7, with a tentative D call TRBD1 (7 bases). The CDR3 loop spans 15 amino acids. Germline V gene data show CDR1 as SGHDT and CDR2 as YYEEEE. The ends were cut back, 2 bases at V and 4 bases at J, with 16 bases in the middle. In DNA form, the CDR3 reads TGTGCCAGCAGCTTAGACAGGGTGGGGAGGTACGAGCAGTACTTC. Its translation is CASSLDRVGRYEQYF.

The chain uses TRBV4-1 and TRBJ1-1; perhaps TRBD1 as D (5 bases). The germline CDR1 and CDR2 sequences are MGHRA and YSYEKL. The germline V and J ends were trimmed by 4 bases and 5 bases, with 11 bases remaining between them. The CDR3 contains 13 residues. The CDR3 loop is CASSRQTATEAFF. Written as DNA, the CDR3 is TGCGCCAGCAGCCGACAGACGGCAACTGAAGCTTTCTTT.

The genes are TRBV7-9 and TRBJ1-1; D ambiguous. Germline V gives CDR1 SEHNR, CDR2 FQNEAQ (reference sequence). There are 14 residues in the CDR3. V dropped 5 bases and J dropped 0 bases, with 10 bases sitting between them. DNA for the CDR3: TGTGCCAGCAGCCAAAGCGGCATGAACACTGAAGCTTTCTTT. Amino acid sequence: CASSQSGMNTEAFF.

The V call is TRBV29-1, the J call TRBJ2-3; 7 bases align to TRBD1. Trimming cost V 4 bases and J 6 bases; bases outside gene matches: 13. The CDR3 totals 15 residues. Germline CDR1 and CDR2: SQVTM and ANQGSEA. CDR3: CSVGGTVEGPDTQYF. DNA of the CDR3: TGCAGCGTTGGAGGGACAGTCGAAGGCCCCGATACGCAGTATTTT.

The rearrangement links TRBV7-2 to TRBJ2-3; the D gene is possibly TRBD2 (6 bases). V was cut by 1 base and J by 4 bases, with 15 bases left in between. Germline V gives CDR1 SGHTA, CDR2 FQGNSA. The CDR3 totals 16 residues. In DNA, the CDR3 is TGTGCCAGCAGCTTAGACGGAGGGAGAGGCTCAGATACGCAGTATTTT. It encodes CASSLDGGRGSDTQYF.

V is TRBV4-1 and J is TRBJ2-1; D is ambiguous. CDR1 MGHRA and CDR2 YSYEKL come from the germline V gene. The length of the CDR3 is 14 residues. V dropped 4 bases and J dropped 4 bases, with 11 bases sitting between them. CDR3 sequence (DNA): TGCGCCAGCAGCCTCACGACTGGGTACAATGAGCAGTTCTTC. It yields the protein CASSLTTGYNEQFF.

This clone was recorded a few times. The chain combines TRBV19 with TRBJ2-7, with a possible D match to TRBD1 (6 bases). Looked up from germline, CDR1 is LNHDA and CDR2 is SQIVND (reference sequence). The CDR3 has 15 amino acids. The ends were cut back, 4 bases at V and 1 base at J, with 14 bases in the middle. CDR3 nucleotides: TGTGCCAGTAGTAAAAGGGGGATAGGTTCCTACGAGCAGTACTTC. Its translation is CASSKRGIGSYEQYF.

This sequence joins TRBV4-1 and TRBJ1-1; D is unresolved. CDR1 is MGHRA and CDR2 is YSYEKL in the germline V gene. The CDR3 is made up of 12 amino acids. Trimming pared 1 base from V and 11 bases from J, leaving 11 bases between. The CDR3, as DNA: TGCGCCAGCAGCCAAGGCGGAGGGAGGGCTTTCTTT. Protein: CASSQGGGRAFF.